This T cell receptor beta chain was captured by sequencing in a study of type 1 regulatory T cells. Study summary: T-allo10 is a Tr1-enriched, alloantigen-specific CD4 T cell product made in vitro.

A note on this clonotype: No antigen is known for it.

In germline, CDR1 is SNHLY, CDR2 FYNNEI. The CDR3 runs to 16 residues. Trimming removed 6 bases from V and 5 bases from J, with 20 bases in between. TCRdb independently ran MiXCR on the reads; one entry per CDR3 protein. The sample records 60,000 to 70,000 distinct CDR3 sequences, roughly half being singletons. This sequence joins TRBV2 and TRBJ1-5; a possible D gene is TRBD1 (5 bases). The receptor's source is a human donor in good health. Sequenced: cultured non-Tr1 T cells, either the whole culture or a sorted T cell fraction (not recorded which). CDR3 protein: CASREPIDRLDQPQHF. For the CDR3, the DNA is TGTGCCAGCAGGGAACCCATCGACAGATTGGATCAGCCCCAGCATTTT.